This entry lists 4 T cell receptor beta chains sequenced from one sample in a study of radiotherapy plus CTLA-4 blockade in lung cancer. Repertoires were generated with immunoSEQ multiplex PCR, while TCRdb's copy carries only in-frame clones and drops some. The table has tens of thousands of clones, less than 85% seen once; the top ten hold 7.5% to 8%. The sample in question was peripheral blood, obtained from a patient treated with radiotherapy plus ipilimumab. The receptor set was obtained from a human donor with non-small cell lung cancer who had stable disease on radiotherapy plus ipilimumab.

The chain joins TRBV6-1 to TRBJ1-4, with TRBD1 matching 7 bases. The CDR3 length is 15 residues. Germline CDR1 and CDR2: MNHNS and SASEGT. V dropped 4 bases and J dropped 7; count of bases not matched to a gene: 9. The CDR3 DNA reads as TGTGCCAGCAGTGTACCCGGGACAGAAGTTGAAAAACTGTTTTTT. It codes for CASSVPGTEVEKLFF.

The rearrangement links TRBV18 to TRBJ2-5; either TRBD1 or TRBD2 may supply D (5 bases each). Germline V gene sequence: CDR1 KGHSH, CDR2 LQKENI. The CDR3 is 16 amino acids. V gave up 6 bases and J gave up 0 bases, with 17 bases separating them. This CDR3 reads CASSRTGRKYQETQYF. The CDR3 bases are TGTGCCAGCTCGCGGACGGGGCGCAAGTACCAAGAGACCCAGTACTTC. Full variable domain (remainder filled in from reference TRBV18 and TRBJ2-5): NAGVMQNPRHLVRRRGQEARLRCSPMKGHSHVYWYRQLPEEGLKFMVYLQKENIIDESGMPKERFSAEFPKEGPSILRIQQVVRGDSAAYFCASSRTGRKYQETQYFGPGTRLLVL.

The V and J genes are TRBV7-9 and TRBJ1-3; D unresolved. Germline V gene data show CDR1 as SEHNR and CDR2 as FQNEAQ (reference sequence). CDR3 length equals 14 residues. Trimming took 1 base from V and 5 from J, leaving 9 bases between them. CDR3 nucleotide sequence: TGTGCCAGCAGCTTAGGGACGGTCAGAAACACCATATATTTT. This sequence encodes CASSLGTVRNTIYF.

The chain has TRBV30 and TRBJ2-2; D might be TRBD2 (5 bases). V was clipped by 0 bases and J by 7 bases, with 12 bases between them. This CDR3 comprises 14 residues. Germline CDR1 GTSNPN, CDR2 SVGIG (reference sequence). The CDR3 bases are TGTGCCTGGAGTGTCCTAGCCCGGGGCGGGGAGCTGTTTTTT. Its translation is CAWSVLARGGELFF.